The clone carrying this TCR beta chain has just a few counts. Antigen: not known. Generated by immunoSEQ multiplex PCR, the TCRdb table keeps only in-frame clones and is missing some. Here the sample spans just over 350,000 clones, approximately 81% being singletons. These data originate in a study of Ad26.COV2.S vaccination and SARS-CoV-2 variants. The ends lost 0 bases at V and 8 bases at J; junction bases unmatched: 6. CDR1 SGHRS and CDR2 YFSETQ come from the germline V gene. This CDR3 is built from 15 residues. The treatment: roughly 18 received Ad26.COV2.S at low or high dose, single or two shots; five or six received placebo; per-sample allocation not given. Sampling occurred on day 63 after the first vaccine or placebo injection. Regarding the study as a whole: Recipients of vaccine and of placebo showed similar breadth of their non-spike TCR repertoires.

The receptor was isolated from a person between 18 and 60 years old who received the Ad26.COV2.S COVID-19 vaccine or a placebo. The rearrangement uses TRBV5-1 and TRBJ1-4; 8 bases are a match to TRBD1. Sample: peripheral blood, taken in a trial of Ad26.COV2.S vaccine versus placebo. The CDR3 protein is CASSLARTGFEKLFF. CDR3 DNA sequence: TGCGCCAGCAGCTTGGCCCGGACAGGGTTCGAAAAACTGTTTTTT.